The rows below give T cell receptor beta chains drawn from one sample of a study of beta chain features in type 1 diabetes. The assay was immunoSEQ multiplex PCR, and TCRdb's table has in-frame clones only and misses some. The sample lists about 280,000 clones, over 12% occurring once. Sequenced: naive CD4+ T cells from blood. The receptor set was obtained from a man between 18 and 35 years old with type 1 diabetes. Each CDR3 is given with its conserved first and last residue. D genes are given only for firm matches.

v_gene: TRBV7-2
d_gene: .
j_gene: TRBJ2-5
CDR3aa: CASSPRAPRGETQYF

v_gene: TRBV25-1
d_gene: .
j_gene: TRBJ2-3
CDR3aa: CASRESTDTQYF

v_gene: TRBV11-2
d_gene: TRBD2
j_gene: TRBJ2-7
CDR3aa: CASSRGLAALLVYEQYF

v_gene: TRBV18
d_gene: .
j_gene: TRBJ2-3
CDR3aa: CASSPPLGTPSTDTQYF

v_gene: TRBV18
d_gene: .
j_gene: TRBJ1-5
CDR3aa: CASSRGRDQPQHF

v_gene: TRBV19
d_gene: .
j_gene: TRBJ2-3
CDR3aa: CASSGGSGDTQYF

v_gene: TRBV28
d_gene: TRBD1
j_gene: TRBJ1-4
CDR3aa: CASSHRGMYEKLFF

v_gene: TRBV5-1
d_gene: .
j_gene: TRBJ2-1
CDR3aa: CASSLVARGEQFF

v_gene: TRBV12-5
d_gene: TRBD1
j_gene: TRBJ1-1
CDR3aa: CASGLVLGGQTYTEAFF

v_gene: TRBV18
d_gene: .
j_gene: TRBJ2-5
CDR3aa: CASSPMGLVETQYF

v_gene: TRBV5-8
d_gene: .
j_gene: TRBJ1-2
CDR3aa: CASTSGLGYGYTF

v_gene: TRBV30
d_gene: .
j_gene: TRBJ1-5
CDR3aa: CAWGPPGSDQPQHF

v_gene: TRBV5-6
d_gene: TRBD2
j_gene: TRBJ2-3
CDR3aa: CASSLSLAGNSGGTQYF

v_gene: TRBV30
d_gene: TRBD1
j_gene: TRBJ1-2
CDR3aa: CAYTGGFNYGYTF

v_gene: TRBV27
d_gene: TRBD1
j_gene: TRBJ2-7
CDR3aa: CASRDRVTSSYEQYF

v_gene: TRBV28
d_gene: TRBD1
j_gene: TRBJ2-1
CDR3aa: CASSSRTGGYGNEQFF

v_gene: TRBV28
d_gene: .
j_gene: TRBJ1-2
CDR3aa: CASSFTTTGYGYTF

v_gene: TRBV4-3
d_gene: TRBD2
j_gene: TRBJ2-2
CDR3aa: CASSQRLRAGGRPGELFF

v_gene: TRBV7-9
d_gene: .
j_gene: TRBJ2-1
CDR3aa: CASSPTRNEQFF

v_gene: TRBV5-1
d_gene: .
j_gene: TRBJ1-1
CDR3aa: CASSPRIATEAFF

v_gene: TRBV7-2
d_gene: TRBD1
j_gene: TRBJ1-5
CDR3aa: CASSSGTGANQPQHF

v_gene: TRBV7-8
d_gene: .
j_gene: TRBJ1-2
CDR3aa: CASSLGRNNYGYTF

v_gene: TRBV18
d_gene: TRBD1
j_gene: TRBJ2-3
CDR3aa: CASSVLQGSRTDTQYF

v_gene: TRBV29-1
d_gene: TRBD2
j_gene: TRBJ2-1
CDR3aa: CSVEEGLGLDNEQFF

v_gene: TRBV5-4
d_gene: TRBD1
j_gene: TRBJ2-7
CDR3aa: CASSPDRAHEQYF

v_gene: TRBV4-1
d_gene: .
j_gene: TRBJ2-3
CDR3aa: CASSSQRPTGSTDTQYF

v_gene: TRBV7-2
d_gene: .
j_gene: TRBJ1-1
CDR3aa: CASSLAGAGDIWTEAFF

v_gene: TRBV27
d_gene: .
j_gene: TRBJ1-1
CDR3aa: CASSPGVNTEAFF

v_gene: TRBV2
d_gene: TRBD2
j_gene: TRBJ2-6
CDR3aa: CASSVAGGLGANVLTF

v_gene: TRBV29-1
d_gene: .
j_gene: TRBJ2-1
CDR3aa: CSVDTGSYNEQFF

v_gene: TRBV28
d_gene: .
j_gene: TRBJ2-7
CDR3aa: CASSLLGATYEQYF

v_gene: TRBV15
d_gene: TRBD1
j_gene: TRBJ2-5
CDR3aa: CATSSWTGSNLGETQYF

v_gene: TRBV4-1
d_gene: .
j_gene: TRBJ1-1
CDR3aa: CASSQPWGLRWEAFF

v_gene: TRBV10-3
d_gene: .
j_gene: TRBJ1-5
CDR3aa: CAISEGGQNYQPQHF

v_gene: TRBV30
d_gene: TRBD2
j_gene: TRBJ2-5
CDR3aa: CAWSVLAGGQETQYF

v_gene: TRBV4-3
d_gene: TRBD1
j_gene: TRBJ1-4
CDR3aa: CASRYNDRVEEKLFF

v_gene: TRBV2
d_gene: .
j_gene: TRBJ2-3
CDR3aa: CASSTDTQYF

v_gene: TRBV9
d_gene: .
j_gene: TRBJ2-5
CDR3aa: CASSVVPRETQYF

v_gene: TRBV5-6
d_gene: .
j_gene: TRBJ2-2
CDR3aa: CASTPAGGRRTGELFF

v_gene: TRBV4-3
d_gene: .
j_gene: TRBJ1-5
CDR3aa: CASSQDHGQPQHF

v_gene: TRBV21-1
d_gene: .
j_gene: TRBJ2-1
CDR3aa: CASSPRDSEYNEQFF

v_gene: TRBV5-5
d_gene: .
j_gene: TRBJ2-7
CDR3aa: CASSLAAERGVHF

v_gene: TRBV7-2
d_gene: TRBD2
j_gene: TRBJ2-1
CDR3aa: CASSFGSFAGGPFGEQFF

v_gene: TRBV28
d_gene: .
j_gene: TRBJ1-5
CDR3aa: CASRALAHQPQHF

v_gene: TRBV25-1
d_gene: TRBD1
j_gene: TRBJ2-2
CDR3aa: CASSAGQGISTGELFF

v_gene: TRBV7-2
d_gene: TRBD1
j_gene: TRBJ2-7
CDR3aa: CASSPDRGRYEQYF

v_gene: TRBV13
d_gene: .
j_gene: TRBJ2-7
CDR3aa: CASSRLAPRLSYEQYF

v_gene: TRBV27
d_gene: .
j_gene: TRBJ2-7
CDR3aa: CASSFSDREYEQYF